What follows are 12 T cell receptor beta chains derived from one specimen sequenced in a study of blood T cell repertoires in COVID-19. Assay used: immunoSEQ multiplex PCR; TCRdb lists only in-frame clones, some missing. The sample lists approximately 150,000 clones; about 90% were seen once. Sequenced input: peripheral blood. The receptors derive from a man aged 55 to 70 with active or convalescent COVID-19.

This chain connects TRBV5-4 to TRBJ2-3; 8 bases agree with TRBD2. The J segment lost 1 base and the V segment lost 4 bases, leaving 2 bases of the junction unmatched. This CDR3 has 14 residues. The V gene's germline CDR1 is SGHNT and CDR2 YYREEE (reference sequence). The CDR3: CASSRGLGTDTQYF. The CDR3 DNA reads TGTGCCAGCAGCAGGGGACTAGGCACAGATACGCAGTATTTT. Complete variable domain (other parts from reference TRBV5-4 and TRBJ2-3): ETGVTQSPTHLIKTRGQQVTLRCSSQSGHNTVSWYQQALGQGPQFIFQYYREEENGRGNFPPRFSGLQFPNYSSELNVNALELDDSALYLCASSRGLGTDTQYFGPGTRLTVL.

J is TRBJ1-2 and V is TRBV6-2 or TRBV6-3; 7 positions agree with TRBD1. CDR3 length: 13 amino acids. Germline V gene sequence: CDR1 MNHEY, CDR2 SVGEGT. With V trimmed by 2 bases and J by 8 bases, 5 bases remained unmatched. The CDR3 coding sequence is TGTGCCAGCAGTTACGGGACAGCTTCCGGCTACACCTTC. Translating it yields CASSYGTASGYTF.

The chain recombines TRBV25-1 with TRBJ1-2, with TRBD1 identical over 7 bases. After removal of 4 bases from V and 8 bases from J, the junction contained 7 bases not matched to a gene. This CDR3 spans 13 amino acids. Germline-derived CDR1 and CDR2 are MGHDK and SYGVNS. The CDR3: CASSGSNRGGYTF. In DNA form, the CDR3 reads TGTGCCAGCAGTGGGTCTAACAGGGGAGGCTACACCTTC.

This chain connects TRBV18 to TRBJ1-5, with 10 bases fitting TRBD1. Germline CDR1 reads KGHSH; CDR2 reads LQKENI. The CDR3 sequence is 16 residues long. Trimming at V came to 1 base and at J to 3 bases, leaving 3 bases not matched to a gene. CDR3 DNA sequence: TGTGCCAGCTCACCACTGGGACAGGGGAACAATCAGCCCCAGCATTTT. It codes for CASSPLGQGNNQPQHF.

This clone was recorded only once. This chain links TRBV30 with TRBJ2-5; D not resolved. Deletions cut 0 bases from V and 1 base from J, with 6 bases between. The length of the CDR3 is 13 residues. The germline gives CDR1 GTSNPN, CDR2 SVGIG (reference sequence). The DNA for the CDR3 is TGTGCCTGGAGTGTACTATCCCAAGAGACCCAGTACTTC. Its translation is CAWSVLSQETQYF.

The V call is TRBV27, the J call TRBJ2-1; 10 bases match TRBD2. Unmatched junction bases numbered 11, after V lost 5 bases and J lost 4 bases. CDR3 length equals 17 residues. Looked up from germline, CDR1 is MNHEY and CDR2 is SMNVEV (reference sequence). The CDR3 sequence: CASSLPTSGPSYNEQFF. DNA of the CDR3: TGTGCCAGCAGTCTCCCGACTAGCGGGCCTTCTTACAATGAGCAGTTCTTC.

The chain is built from TRBV3-1 (or the pseudogene TRBV3-2) and TRBJ2-1; D is unresolved. V lost 6 bases and J lost 4, with 10 bases in between. This CDR3 has 13 amino acids. Germline V gives CDR1 LGHDT, CDR2 YNNKEL (reference sequence). In DNA, the CDR3 is TGTGCCAGCAGACAATGGCCTTACAATGAGCAGTTCTTC. Translating gives CASRQWPYNEQFF.

The J gene is TRBJ1-6, the V gene TRBV6-5; TRBD1 matches 7 bases. CDR3 length: 14 residues. Unmatched junction bases numbered 5, after V lost 5 bases and J lost 7 bases. The germline V gene has CDR1 MNHEY and CDR2 SVGAGI. CDR3 loop: CASSPGTDNSPLHF. In nucleotides, the CDR3 is TGTGCCAGCAGTCCCGGGACAGACAATTCACCCCTCCACTTT.

DNA for the CDR3: TGCAGCGTTTCCGGGTTGGGGGCTACCTACGAGCAGTACTTC. Its protein is CSVSGLGATYEQYF. The V and J genes are TRBV29-1 and TRBJ2-7, with a weak D call TRBD1 (6 bases). Trimming took 5 bases from V and 2 from J, leaving 16 bases between them. This CDR3 region has 14 residues. Germline V lookup: CDR1 SQVTM, CDR2 ANQGSEA.

J is TRBJ1-3 and V is TRBV6-6; D unresolved. V was pared by 6 bases and J by 3 bases, with 18 bases between. The CDR3 consists of 16 residues. Germline V gives CDR1 MNHNY, CDR2 SVGAGI (reference sequence). The CDR3 region is CASSILPVRYGNTIYF. CDR3 DNA: TGTGCCAGCAGCATCTTACCGGTACGGTATGGAAACACCATATATTTT.

This chain connects TRBV19 to TRBJ1-1, with 8 bases identical to TRBD1. J was trimmed by 3 bases and V by 7 bases; bases with no gene match: 16. This CDR3 region has 17 residues. In germline, CDR1 is LNHDA, CDR2 SQIVND (reference sequence). The DNA of the CDR3 is TGTGCCAGTACCCCTGGACAGGGAGTAGTAAAGTACACTGAAGCTTTCTTT. This encodes CASTPGQGVVKYTEAFF.

The chain uses TRBV3-1 (or the pseudogene TRBV3-2) and TRBJ1-2, with D unresolved. The length of the CDR3 is 14 residues. In germline, CDR1 is LGHDT, CDR2 YNNKEL (reference sequence). Trimming shortened V by 6 bases and J by 1 base, and 12 bases separated the two germline ends. The CDR3 loop is CASSNRGVNYGYTF. CDR3 DNA: TGTGCCAGCAGTAACCGCGGGGTTAACTATGGCTACACCTTC.